This entry features one TCR beta chain sequence. What it recognizes is unknown. This sample stems from a study of shared clonotypes between healthy human individuals. At the level of the study: The cohort comprised two women and a few men. Their ages spanned 18 to 49 years.

General study points: The genetic and exposure-history diversity represented was limited by few donors.

Here immunoSEQ multiplex PCR was the method, and the copy in TCRdb shows in-frame clones only, minus some. The table records about half a million clones, about 72% of them present only once. There were only Caucasian adults among the donors, and all lived in Nashville, Tennessee. What was sequenced was PBMCs. The clonotype was recovered from a woman aged 40 to 49 in good health. Some clones in this sample may be carry-over from other donors' samples.

CDR3 sequence reads: CASSGGGQGNQPQHF. The CDR3 DNA reads TGTGCCAGCAGCGGGGGGGGACAGGGTAATCAGCCCCAGCATTTT. The V and J genes are TRBV2 and TRBJ1-5; 9 nucleotides align to TRBD1. The V gene end was trimmed by 6 bases and the J gene end by 4 bases; junction bases not matched to a gene: 7. From germline, CDR1 is SNHLY and CDR2 FYNNEI. The CDR3 consists of 15 residues.